Sequencing of this TCR beta chain was carried out in a study of T cells of healthy individuals (dated by TCRdb to the late 2010s). Including the terminal cysteine and phenylalanine, the CDR3 comprises 13 residues. Solely the CDR3 DNA is kept, with 39 bases framed from the first base. V sheds 0 bases and J sheds 6 bases, leaving 8 bases between their ends. Looking up the germline V gene yields CDR1 SGHRS and CDR2 YFSETQ. Library prep was done by 5' RACE. The listed sequencing device is Illumina MiSeq. The public sequencing data were trimmed at Q25 with fastp and processed into clonotypes with MiXCR by TCRdb, which kept only in-frame beta chains. One record per CDR3 amino acid sequence lists the most common genes and DNA. This sample has some 82,000 distinct CDR3 sequences in its table, and about 4.8% of those were observed once. Of the sample, 7.5% to 9.5% is held by the ten largest clones. This clonotype was seen ten or more times. This receptor's antigen is unknown. Base qualities are not recorded, but no much larger clone differs from it by a single base.

This receptor chain uses TRBV5-1 and TRBJ2-3, and perhaps TRBD1 as D gene, on 5 matching bases. The source of this sequence is a female donor in good health. CDR3 protein: CASSLEGMDTQYF. The nucleotides read TGCGCCAGCAGCTTGGAGGGGATGGATACGCAGTATTTT.